This TCR beta chain was found in a study of T cells after yellow fever vaccination. One entry per CDR3 protein, called by TCRdb with MiXCR from the 5' RACE reads. Among 300,000 to 450,000 distinct CDR3 sequences, approximately 6% were seen once, and the ten largest hold approximately 15%. The V gene's germline CDR1 is SGHTA and CDR2 FQGNSA. The length of the CDR3 is 16 residues. Unmatched junction bases numbered 12, after V lost 5 bases and J lost 7 bases. This clonotype showed up just a few times. The sequence was collected from a man younger than 40 who received the YFV17D yellow fever vaccine. The chain couples TRBV7-2 to TRBJ2-7; 12 positions agree with TRBD2. The sample in question was PBMCs, obtained 5 days after the yellow fever booster vaccination. The CDR3: CASSPHRTSGAIEQYF. In nucleotides, the CDR3 is TGTGCCAGCAGCCCGCATAGGACTAGCGGGGCGATTGAGCAGTACTTC.